These 6 T cell receptor beta chains originate from one sample sequenced in a study of blood T cell repertoires in COVID-19. Libraries were prepared by immunoSEQ multiplex PCR; TCRdb keeps only in-frame clonotypes and omits some of them. The data contain around 37,000 clones, 90% of them singletons. Input material: peripheral blood. The source of these receptors is a man in his sixties with active or convalescent COVID-19.

The rearrangement joins TRBV19 to TRBJ2-6, with D tentatively TRBD1 (6 bases). Germline V gene lookup returns CDR1 LNHDA and CDR2 SQIVND (reference sequence). The ends were cut back, 4 bases at V and 0 bases at J, with 7 bases in the middle. The CDR3 spans 15 residues. In DNA, the CDR3 is TGTGCCAGTAGTAGCAGGGGCTCTGGGGCCAACGTCCTGACTTTC. It codes for CASSSRGSGANVLTF.

This sequence joins TRBV6-5 and TRBJ2-6; 11 bases agree with TRBD1. This CDR3 is 15 amino acids long. Germline CDR1 is MNHEY and CDR2 is SVGAGI. With 8 bases clipped from V and 3 bases from J, the junction kept 3 bases outside the gene matches. The DNA of the CDR3 is TGTGCCAGCGGGACAGGGGGGCTTGGGGCCAACGTCCTGACTTTC. Translation gives CASGTGGLGANVLTF.

The gene calls are TRBV10-3 and TRBJ2-3; tentatively, D is TRBD2 (7 bases). This CDR3 contains 15 residues. V shed 3 bases and J shed 4 bases, with 14 bases lying between them. From germline, CDR1 is ENHRY and CDR2 SYGVKD. The chain's CDR3 is CAISDPGGVADTQYF. CDR3 bases: TGTGCCATCAGTGATCCGGGGGGCGTGGCAGATACGCAGTATTTT.

This chain connects TRBV11-2 to TRBJ2-5; D is unresolved. The V end was cut by 1 base, the J end by 5 bases, with 14 bases between. Germline V lookup: CDR1 SGHAT, CDR2 FQNNGV. This CDR3 region has 15 residues. The CDR3 nucleotides are TGTGCCAGCAGCTTAGGAGGTAGATCGCCGGAGACCCAGTACTTC. Its translation is CASSLGGRSPETQYF.

The table lists this clone with a few counts. J is TRBJ1-1 and V is TRBV18; D may be TRBD1 (6 bases). Trimming took 8 bases from V and 6 from J, leaving 25 bases between them. The germline V gene has CDR1 KGHSH and CDR2 LQKENI. The CDR3 loop spans 16 amino acids. The CDR3 protein is CASTITFGGSPPEAFF. The CDR3 DNA reads TGTGCCAGCACGATCACCTTTGGGGGCTCCCCCCCTGAAGCTTTCTTT.

The chain couples TRBV18 to TRBJ2-3, with TRBD1 as a possible D gene (6 bases). The V end was cut by 6 bases, the J end by 1 base, with 17 bases between. There are 16 residues in the CDR3. Germline V gives CDR1 KGHSH, CDR2 LQKENI. The CDR3 sequence: CASSPPRPGGTDTQYF. CDR3 bases: TGTGCCAGCTCGCCCCCCCGTCCAGGGGGCACAGATACGCAGTATTTT.